This record concerns one TCR beta chain sequence. The specificity of this receptor is unknown. Base-call qualities are not available, and no considerably larger clone is one nucleotide away. The data are from a study of T cells after somatic rescue of genetic block (dated by TCRdb to about 2020). Background on the whole study: The study assessed how robust, over the long term, a T-cell system was when the system had developed through somatic rescue of a genetic block in T-cell development.

The library was produced with the immunoSEQ multiplex PCR assay. Here the immuneACCESS table is served through TCRdb, limited to in-frame sequences with V and J called. Missing clones are a known gap in these copies; in checked studies unresolved V genes cover under half, and the rest lacks a known reason. This sample holds 15,000 or so clones; approximately 72% were observed only once. Jointly, the top ten make up approximately 14% of the sample. V sheds 5 bases and J sheds 5 bases, leaving 18 bases between their ends. The germline V gene gives CDR1 as SGHAT and CDR2 as FQNNGV. The CDR3 numbers 15 residues from cysteine through phenylalanine. Only the CDR3 DNA is retained, 45 bases long and in frame from the first base.

The rearranged segments are TRBV11-2 and TRBJ2-5, with TRBD1 perhaps the D gene, on 6 matching bases. The sequenced material came from peripheral blood mononuclear cells (PBMCs). This clonotype was obtained from a boy aged 10-17 years. The CDR3 is CASSPGTRKGETQYF. The bases are TGTGCCAGCAGCCCCGGGACAAGAAAGGGGGAGACCCAGTACTTC.